This T cell receptor beta chain was sequenced in a study of T cells in pancreatic ductal adenocarcinoma. TCRdb keeps only in-frame clones here, not all; method: immunoSEQ multiplex PCR. The table shows some 16,000 clones, with under 95% occurring only once. Surgery without prior neoadjuvant therapy was the treatment of the selected pancreatic ductal adenocarcinoma patients. The V end lost 1 base, the J end lost 0 bases, and 15 bases lay between the germline ends. From germline, CDR1 is KGHSH and CDR2 LQKENI. The CDR3 runs 18 residues. This receptor was obtained from a human donor with pancreatic ductal adenocarcinoma. Sequencing was done on a sample of PBMCs. This sequence joins TRBV18 and TRBJ2-2, with D maybe TRBD2 (6 bases). DNA for the CDR3: TGTGCCAGCTCACCACAGACCGGGGGTCCGACGAACACCGGGGAGCTGTTTTTT. It specifies CASSPQTGGPTNTGELFF.